The clone carrying this TCR beta chain was counted a single time. The antigen remains unidentified. The V and J ends lost 4 bases and 3 bases respectively, with 9 bases between them. This CDR3 spans 13 amino acids. Germline lookup yields CDR1 SGHRS and CDR2 YFSETQ. The data derive from a study of T cell responses to AZD1222 COVID-19 vaccine. Points from the study as a whole: Females outnumbered males among donors, who were mostly white British; clonal diversity was possibly underestimated. After the peak T cell response, and only then, were repertoires sampled. The breadth and depth of Spike-specific TCRs increased once two AZD1222 doses had been given.

Using immunoSEQ multiplex PCR, the repertoire was profiled, and TCRdb retains in-frame clones only, with some absent. The sample yields 150,000 to 200,000 clones, around 87% seen once. The receptor's source is an adult in good health. The chain joins TRBV5-1 to TRBJ2-3; D unresolved. This sample comprised peripheral blood, obtained on day 0 of MenACWY control vaccination. CDR3 DNA sequence: TGCGCCAGCAGCCCGCGACCGACAGATACGCAGTATTTT. As protein: CASSPRPTDTQYF.